A single sample is the source of the 32 T cell receptor beta chains below, sequenced in a study of cytomegalovirus exposure and HLA in healthy donors. The PCR ran on 60 Vbeta and 13 Jbeta primers. This table comes from immunoSEQ multiplex PCR, and its TCRdb copy is limited to in-frame clones, with some not included. The data contain around 130,000 clones, 70% to 90% of them singletons. Sequencing was performed on PBMCs. These receptors all come from a man in his forties in good health and CMV-seronegative.

The chain links TRBV7-9 to TRBJ1-4; 7 bases line up with TRBD1. The CDR3 consists of 17 residues. The germline CDR1 and CDR2 sequences are SEHNR and FQNEAQ (reference sequence). V gave up 2 bases and J gave up 6 bases; unmatched junction bases: 12. The DNA for the CDR3 is TGTGCCAGCAGCTTACGAGCTCGACAGGGCCGCTATGAAAAACTGTTTTTT. Protein product: CASSLRARQGRYEKLFF.

V gene TRBV11-2 combines with J gene TRBJ1-5; a weak D match, TRBD1 (6 bases). Trimming cost V 3 bases and J 1 base, with 7 bases left between them. Per the germline V gene, CDR1 is SGHAT and CDR2 is FQNNGV. There are 14 residues in the CDR3. DNA for the CDR3: TGTGCCAGCAGCTTCGGGACAAGCAATCAGCCCCAGCATTTT. This sequence encodes CASSFGTSNQPQHF.

V is TRBV5-4 and J is TRBJ2-2; perhaps TRBD1 as D (5 bases). Trimming removed 7 bases from V and 2 bases from J, with 15 bases in between. Germline V gene sequence: CDR1 SGHNT, CDR2 YYREEE (reference sequence). The CDR3 extends over 15 amino acids. This chain's CDR3 is CASRRGQSNTGELFF. CDR3 DNA: TGTGCCAGCCGTAGGGGCCAGTCAAACACCGGGGAGCTGTTTTTT.

The count of this clone is one. The rearrangement joins TRBV30 to TRBJ1-3; D might be TRBD1 (5 bases). Between the trimmed V and J ends, which lost 2 bases and 0 bases, there was a span of 11 bases. CDR1 and CDR2 (germline): GTSNPN, SVGIG (reference sequence). The CDR3 extends over 15 amino acids. The DNA of the CDR3 is TGTGCCTGGAGTTGGGACTCAAGCTCTGGAAACACCATATATTTT. Translating it yields CAWSWDSSSGNTIYF. The variable domain in full, completed from reference TRBV30 and TRBJ1-3, reads SQTIHQWPATLVQPVGSPLSLECTVEGTSNPNLYWYRQAAGRGLQLLFYSVGIGQISSEVPQNLSASRPQDRQFILSSKKLLLSDSGFYLCAWSWDSSSGNTIYFGEGSWLTVV.

This chain links TRBV7-2 with TRBJ1-4, with 7 bases matching TRBD1. Germline lookup yields CDR1 SGHTA and CDR2 FQGNSA. This CDR3 contains 14 residues. With V trimmed by 5 bases and J by 8 bases, 8 bases remained unmatched. CDR3: CASSPRTGSEKLFF. The CDR3 region has the DNA TGTGCCAGCAGCCCGCGGACAGGTAGCGAAAAACTGTTTTTT. Full variable domain (remainder filled in from reference TRBV7-2 and TRBJ1-4): GAGVSQSPSNKVTEKGKDVELRCDPISGHTALYWYRQSLGQGLEFLIYFQGNSAPDKSGLPSDRFSAERTGGSVSTLTIQRTQQEDSAVYLCASSPRTGSEKLFFGSGTQLSVL.

V usage is TRBV7-9 and J usage is TRBJ2-7, with a weak D call TRBD2 (5 bases). Trimming pared 5 bases from V and 3 bases from J, leaving 14 bases between. This CDR3 contains 14 residues. In germline, CDR1 is SEHNR, CDR2 FQNEAQ (reference sequence). The CDR3 DNA reads as TGTGCCAGCAGCGCCCGAGGACTTTACTACGAGCAGTACTTC. Translating it yields CASSARGLYYEQYF.

This clone was counted once. The genes are TRBV11-2 and TRBJ2-5; TRBD1 matches 9 bases. The CDR3 covers 15 residues. The germline V gene has CDR1 SGHAT and CDR2 FQNNGV. The V and J ends lost 4 bases and 4 bases, in that order; junction bases with no gene match: 7. The CDR3 reads CASSYTGGQGETQYF. CDR3 DNA sequence: TGTGCCAGCAGCTATACCGGGGGACAGGGAGAGACCCAGTACTTC. Supplemented by reference TRBV11-2 and TRBJ2-5, the full variable domain reads EAGVAQSPRYKIIEKRQSVAFWCNPISGHATLYWYQQILGQGPKLLIQFQNNGVVDDSQLPKDRFSAERLKGVDSTLKIQPAKLEDSAVYLCASSYTGGQGETQYFGPGTRLLVL.

This clone was seen once. The CDR3 DNA follows: TGTGCCAGCAGTTACGAACAGGGGAACGAGCAGTACTTC. This codes for CASSYEQGNEQYF. The rearrangement uses TRBV6-6 and TRBJ2-7; 7 bases are shared with TRBD1. The CDR3 totals 13 residues. Germline-derived CDR1 and CDR2 are MNHNY and SVGAGI (reference sequence). V shed 2 bases, J shed 5 bases, and the junction held 3 bases outside the gene matches.

The gene calls are TRBV30 and TRBJ2-1; 8 bases agree with TRBD1. The V gene's germline CDR1 is GTSNPN and CDR2 SVGIG (reference sequence). The CDR3 has 16 residues. V lost 0 bases and J lost 4; bases outside the gene matches: 8. Here the CDR3 DNA reads TGTGCCTGGAGTGTACCGGCCAGGGGGCTTTACAATGAGCAGTTCTTC. Its protein product is CAWSVPARGLYNEQFF.

This clone was seen once. V is TRBV13 and J is TRBJ2-7; TRBD2 aligns across 8 bases. The CDR3 consists of 16 residues. The J segment lost 5 bases and the V segment lost 5 bases, leaving 14 bases of the junction unmatched. Germline CDR1 and CDR2: PRHDT and FYEKMQ (reference sequence). The CDR3 DNA is TGTGCCAGCAGCGCGACCCTAGCGGGTGCTACACACGAGCAGTACTTC. It codes for CASSATLAGATHEQYF.

This sequence joins TRBV2 and TRBJ2-7, with a possible D match to TRBD2 (5 bases). This CDR3 contains 16 residues. Germline lookup yields CDR1 SNHLY and CDR2 FYNNEI. Trimming shortened V by 2 bases and J by 1 base, and 15 bases separated the two germline ends. The DNA of the CDR3 is TGTGCCAGCAGTGAACCCGGGGAACGAACATCCTACGAGCAGTACTTC. Translated: CASSEPGERTSYEQYF.

Ten or more counts support this clone. The DNA of the CDR3 is TGTGCCAGCAGCGGGACAGGGAACTACGAGCAGTACTTC. It encodes CASSGTGNYEQYF. The chain carries TRBV25-1 and TRBJ2-7; 9 bases are shared with TRBD1. CDR1 is MGHDK and CDR2 is SYGVNS in the germline V gene. V gave up 6 bases and J gave up 3 bases; unmatched junction bases: 3. The CDR3 length is 13 residues.

This clone was detected only once. V gene TRBV25-1 combines with J gene TRBJ2-7; D is unresolved. The CDR3 spans 13 residues. Trimming left V 1 base short and J 4 bases short, with 8 bases between. The germline gives CDR1 MGHDK, CDR2 SYGVNS. In nucleotides, the CDR3 is TGTGCCAGCAGTGAATCATCTAGGTACGAGCAGTACTTC. As protein: CASSESSRYEQYF.

This chain connects TRBV25-1 to TRBJ1-1; 10 bases agree with TRBD1. There are 15 residues in the CDR3. Germline lookup yields CDR1 MGHDK and CDR2 SYGVNS. Unmatched junction bases numbered 3, after V lost 4 bases and J lost 1 base. The CDR3 here is CASSARQGANTEAFF. The CDR3 DNA sequence: TGTGCCAGCAGTGCGAGACAGGGGGCGAACACTGAAGCTTTCTTT.

The V gene is TRBV28, the J gene TRBJ1-1, with 7 bases matching TRBD1. The germline gives CDR1 MDHEN, CDR2 SYDVKM. V was pared by 6 bases and J by 4 bases, with 5 bases of the junction left unmatched. This CDR3 has 13 amino acids. The CDR3 protein is CASSRTGLTEAFF. In DNA, the CDR3 is TGTGCCAGCAGCCGGACAGGACTCACTGAAGCTTTCTTT.

The CDR3 DNA reads TGTGCCAGCTCACCACCGGGCCCTCGGGACAGGGTGGACAATGAGCAGTTCTTC. This translates into CASSPPGPRDRVDNEQFF. This rearrangement joins TRBV18 to TRBJ2-1, with 9 bases lining up with TRBD1. Germline lookup yields CDR1 KGHSH and CDR2 LQKENI. This CDR3 has 18 amino acids. The V gene end was trimmed by 0 bases and the J gene end by 5 bases; junction bases not matched to a gene: 11.

The V and J genes are TRBV29-1 and TRBJ2-1, with TRBD2 identical over 10 bases. There are 15 residues in the CDR3. Germline CDR1 reads SQVTM; CDR2 reads ANQGSEA. The V segment lost 3 bases and the J segment 6 bases; nucleotides outside the gene matches: 8. The CDR3 is CSVELAGDLGNEQFF. The CDR3 DNA is TGCAGCGTTGAGCTAGCGGGGGACCTAGGCAATGAGCAGTTCTTC.

The chain couples TRBV6-1 to TRBJ1-6, with unresolved D. Trimming took 6 bases from V and 14 from J, leaving 11 bases between them. The CDR3 length is 11 residues. Germline V gene sequence: CDR1 MNHNS, CDR2 SASEGT. CDR3 amino acids: CASRSRLTLHF. The CDR3 nucleotides read TGTGCCAGCAGGAGCCGCCTGACCCTCCACTTT.

This clone is a singleton in its sample. This chain uses TRBV9 with TRBJ2-1; possibly TRBD2 for D (5 bases). The CDR3 has 16 residues. CDR1 is SGDLS, CDR2 YYNGEE, per germline. Deletions cut 0 bases from V and 7 bases from J, with 17 bases between. CDR3 sequence (DNA): TGTGCCAGCAGCGTAGTCGGCAGCGGACCAGTGAATGAGCAGTTCTTC. This encodes CASSVVGSGPVNEQFF. The variable domain in full, with the rest retrieved from reference TRBV9 and TRBJ2-1, is DSGVTQTPKHLITATGQRVTLRCSPRSGDLSVYWYQQSLDQGLQFLIQYYNGEERAKGNILERFSAQQFPDLHSELNLSSLELGDSALYFCASSVVGSGPVNEQFFGPGTRLTVL.

The rearrangement joins TRBV28 to TRBJ1-2; tentatively, D is TRBD1 (5 bases). CDR3 length: 13 residues. With 7 bases removed from V and 7 bases from J, the gap between germline ends came to 16 bases. CDR1 and CDR2 (germline): MDHEN, SYDVKM. The DNA for the CDR3 is TGTGCCAGCACCTTAAGGGACGGGGGTGGCTACACCTTC. It specifies CASTLRDGGGYTF.

The CDR3 spells CASSPQQAPDSPLHF. Written as DNA, the CDR3 is TGTGCCAGCTCACCACAGCAGGCTCCAGATTCACCCCTCCACTTT. The chain employs TRBV18 and TRBJ1-6, with D hard to call. CDR1 is KGHSH, CDR2 LQKENI, per germline. The ends were cut back, 1 base at V and 8 bases at J, with 12 bases in the middle. This CDR3 spans 15 amino acids.

The rearrangement links TRBV5-1 to TRBJ1-3, with D perhaps matching TRBD1 (6 bases). With 4 bases removed from V and 2 bases from J, the gap between germline ends came to 13 bases. Germline values: CDR1 SGHRS, CDR2 YFSETQ. CDR3 length: 15 amino acids. CDR3 in amino acids: CASSPEQGAGNTIYF. The CDR3 DNA reads TGCGCCAGCAGCCCGGAACAGGGAGCTGGAAACACCATATATTTT.

This clone was counted between two and nine times. The chain links TRBV27 to TRBJ2-2; D possibly corresponds to TRBD2 (7 bases). The CDR3 extends over 14 amino acids. V gave up 7 bases and J gave up 6 bases, with 15 bases separating them. CDR1 MNHEY and CDR2 SMNVEV come from the germline V gene (reference sequence). CDR3 nucleotide sequence: TGTGCCAGCACCACGGTAGGGGGGGCCGGGGAGCTGTTTTTT. Residues: CASTTVGGAGELFF.

V usage is TRBV2 and J usage is TRBJ1-1, with D possibly TRBD1 on 6 matching bases. The V and J ends lost 10 bases and 1 base respectively, with 13 bases between them. Germline V gene data show CDR1 as SNHLY and CDR2 as FYNNEI. The CDR3 runs to 13 residues. The CDR3 DNA sequence: TGTGCCACAGGACAGAAGCCGAACACTGAAGCTTTCTTT. This translates into CATGQKPNTEAFF.

In regard to this clone: Other nucleotide sequences from this sample produce the same CDR3. The chain is built from TRBV7-9 and TRBJ2-3; D call uncertain. V lost 0 bases and J 5 bases, leaving 6 bases between the germline ends. This CDR3 spans 13 amino acids. Per the germline V gene, CDR1 is SEHNR and CDR2 is FQNEAQ (reference sequence). CDR3: CASSLAGVDTQYF. In DNA, the CDR3 is TGTGCCAGCAGCTTAGCAGGAGTAGATACGCAGTATTTT.

For this clone: The germline gene is not matched at one end of the junction; a read error may be the cause. The genes are TRBV27 and TRBJ2-6; 10 positions match TRBD1. From germline, CDR1 is MNHEY and CDR2 SMNVEV (reference sequence). This CDR3 spans 16 amino acids. The CDR3 sequence: CASGGQGRSGANGLTF. Here the CDR3 DNA reads TGTGCCAGCGGGGGACAGGGGAGGTCTGGGGCCAACGGCCTGACTTTC.

This clone has only a few counts. This chain connects TRBV29-1 to TRBJ1-2, with TRBD1 matching 11 bases. Germline V gene data show CDR1 as SQVTM and CDR2 as ANQGSEA. V dropped 7 bases and J dropped 7; count of bases not matched to a gene: 11. This CDR3 comprises 14 residues. CDR3 coding DNA: TGCAGCGCAAGGACAGGACAGGGGGCTTCTGGCTACACCTTC. Translation gives CSARTGQGASGYTF. The full variable domain, completed using reference TRBV29-1 and TRBJ1-2, is SAVISQKPSRDICQRGTSLTIQCQVDSQVTMMFWYRQQPGQSLTLIATANQGSEATYESGFVIDKFPISRPNLTFSTLTVSNMSPEDSSIYLCSARTGQGASGYTFGSGTRLTVV.

The chain is built from TRBV9 and TRBJ1-2; D remains unclear. In germline, CDR1 is SGDLS, CDR2 YYNGEE. V was trimmed by 3 bases and J by 3 bases, leaving 12 bases between them. This CDR3 is built from 14 residues. The chain's CDR3 is CASSGLDGDYGYTF. Written as DNA, the CDR3 is TGTGCCAGCAGCGGATTGGACGGGGACTATGGCTACACCTTC.

This clone was counted a single time. The chain carries TRBV5-1 and TRBJ2-3; TRBD2 matches 8 bases. Unmatched junction bases numbered 3, after V lost 2 bases and J lost 1 base. CDR3 length: 15 amino acids. Germline CDR1 SGHRS, CDR2 YFSETQ. CDR3 nucleotide sequence: TGCGCCAGCAGCTTAACTAGCGGCGGCACAGATACGCAGTATTTT. Its translation is CASSLTSGGTDTQYF.

The chain is built from TRBV7-2 and TRBJ2-7; D gene uncertain. The CDR3 contains 14 residues. Germline V gene lookup returns CDR1 SGHTA and CDR2 FQGNSA. V was cut by 5 bases and J by 0 bases, with 11 bases left in between. The CDR3 region is CASSTNRGSYEQYF. CDR3 DNA sequence: TGTGCCAGCAGCACCAATCGAGGCTCCTACGAGCAGTACTTC.

The chain joins TRBV7-9 to TRBJ1-4; 9 bases are shared with TRBD1. The CDR3 is 13 amino acids. Germline CDR1 reads SEHNR; CDR2 reads FQNEAQ (reference sequence). V was clipped by 10 bases and J by 7 bases; unmatched bases: 7. The CDR3 DNA follows: TGTGCCACCAGGACAGGGGCGGCTGAAAAACTGTTTTTT. Protein sequence: CATRTGAAEKLFF.

This clone was seen more than once but under ten times. The chain joins TRBV19 to TRBJ1-2; TRBD1 matches 8 bases. The junction had 4 bases not matched to a gene; V was cut back by 4 bases and J by 0 bases. This CDR3 comprises 15 residues. The germline V gene has CDR1 LNHDA and CDR2 SQIVND (reference sequence). The chain's CDR3 is CASSTQGASNYGYTF. CDR3 nucleotides: TGTGCCAGTAGTACCCAGGGGGCCTCTAACTATGGCTACACCTTC. The full variable domain, its missing parts supplied by reference TRBV19 and TRBJ1-2, is DGGITQSPKYLFRKEGQNVTLSCEQNLNHDAMYWYRQDPGQGLRLIYYSQIVNDFQKGDIAEGYSVSREKKESFPLTVTSAQKNPTAFYLCASSTQGASNYGYTFGSGTRLTVV.